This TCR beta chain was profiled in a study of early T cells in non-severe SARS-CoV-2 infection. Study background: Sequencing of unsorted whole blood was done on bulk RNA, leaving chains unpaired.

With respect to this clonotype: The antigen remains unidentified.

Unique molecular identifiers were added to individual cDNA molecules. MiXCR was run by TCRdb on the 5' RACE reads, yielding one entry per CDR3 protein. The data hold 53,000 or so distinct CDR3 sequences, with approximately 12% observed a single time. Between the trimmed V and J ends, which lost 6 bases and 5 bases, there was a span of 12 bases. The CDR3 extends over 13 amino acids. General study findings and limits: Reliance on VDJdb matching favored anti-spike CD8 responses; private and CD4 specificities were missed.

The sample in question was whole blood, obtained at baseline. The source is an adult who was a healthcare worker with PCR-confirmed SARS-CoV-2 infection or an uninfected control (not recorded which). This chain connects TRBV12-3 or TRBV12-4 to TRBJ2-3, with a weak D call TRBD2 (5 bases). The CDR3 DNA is TGTGCCAGCAGGGGGAGTTTGGTAGATACGCAGTATTTT. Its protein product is CASRGSLVDTQYF.